Presented here are 26 T cell receptor beta chains from one specimen sequenced in a study of metastatic and nonmetastatic thyroid tumors (dated by TCRdb to the early 2020s). No treatment had been received by any patient before thyroid surgery. Receptors were amplified or captured by PCR. Sequenced on an Illumina HiSeq 4000. TCRdb reprocessed the public reads (quality trimming at Q25 with fastp, clone calling with MiXCR) and kept in-frame beta chains. Within this sample are tens of thousands of clones, with roughly 13% of them counted one time only. Jointly, the top ten make up approximately 10% of the sample. The specimen was blood. These receptors were collected from a female donor with papillary thyroid cancer or a benign thyroid nodule (not recorded which). Some clones in this sample may be carry-over from other donors' samples.

The table lists this clone with many counts. The CDR3 spells CASSRTGGPNTEAFF. The CDR3 DNA sequence: TGTGCCAGCAGTCGGACAGGGGGCCCCAACACTGAAGCTTTCTTT. The J gene is TRBJ1-1, the V gene TRBV12-3 or TRBV12-4; 11 positions agree with TRBD1. The CDR3 is made up of 15 amino acids. The V gene end was trimmed by 5 bases and the J gene end by 2 bases; junction bases not matched to a gene: 4.

There are many counts of this clone. The CDR3 DNA sequence: TGTGCCAGCAGTGTTACAGGGTACTCAGGAAACACCATATATTTT. It codes for CASSVTGYSGNTIYF. The chain carries TRBV6-1 and TRBJ1-3; tentatively, D is TRBD1 (6 bases). The germline gives CDR1 MNHNS, CDR2 SASEGT. The ends were cut back, 4 bases at V and 4 bases at J, with 14 bases in the middle. The CDR3 is made up of 15 amino acids.

Only a few counts were recorded for this clone. The rearrangement uses TRBV6-2 or TRBV6-3 and TRBJ2-5, with D possibly TRBD1 on 5 matching bases. Between the trimmed V and J ends, which lost 0 bases and 2 bases, there was a span of 16 bases. CDR3 length equals 17 residues. Looked up from germline, CDR1 is MNHEY and CDR2 is SVGEGT. CDR3 sequence reads: CASSYSWEGVRQETQYF. CDR3 DNA: TGTGCCAGCAGTTACTCGTGGGAAGGGGTTCGACAAGAGACCCAGTACTTC.

This rearrangement joins TRBV30 to TRBJ2-7; no clear D. Trimming stripped 0 bases from V and 2 bases from J, with 8 bases between. Germline CDR1 reads GTSNPN; CDR2 reads SVGIG (reference sequence). This CDR3 is built from 13 residues. The chain's CDR3 is CAWSVQLTYEQYF. The CDR3 nucleotides read TGTGCCTGGAGTGTCCAGTTAACCTACGAGCAGTACTTC.

With respect to this clone: Being one base from a much bigger clone, this may be a read error. The rearrangement joins TRBV4-2 to TRBJ2-5; 10 bases fit TRBD2. CDR1 is LGHNA and CDR2 is YNFKEQ in the germline V gene. The CDR3 is made up of 18 amino acids. The DNA of the CDR3 is TGTGTCAGCAGCCAAGGGGATAGTTTGAGCGGGAGGGCCCAGACCCAGTACTTC. It codes for CVSSQGDSLSGRAQTQYF.

In its sample, this clone was seen many times. The CDR3 sequence: CSAVSGHNEQFF. The DNA of the CDR3 is TGCAGTGCTGTCAGCGGCCACAATGAGCAGTTCTTC. The gene calls are TRBV20-1 and TRBJ2-1; a weak D match, TRBD2 (5 bases). Germline CDR1 reads DFQATT; CDR2 reads SNEGSKA (reference sequence). The CDR3 has 12 residues. Deletions cut 5 bases from V and 5 bases from J, with 10 bases between.

This chain joins TRBV11-1 and TRBJ2-1; 7 nucleotides match TRBD1. CDR3 size: 16 residues. The V segment lost 5 bases and the J segment 3 bases; nucleotides outside the gene matches: 10. CDR1 is SGHAT, CDR2 FQDESV, per germline (reference sequence). Written as DNA, the CDR3 is TGTGCCAGCAGCCTCACAGGGGTTGGGTTCTACAATGAGCAGTTCTTC. The encoded protein is CASSLTGVGFYNEQFF.

This clone was seen repeatedly, ten times or more. The chain has TRBV5-1 and TRBJ1-6, with D hard to call. V was pared by 0 bases and J by 3 bases, with 4 bases between. This CDR3 region has 14 residues. CDR1 and CDR2 from the germline V gene are SGHRS and YFSETQ. The chain's CDR3 is CASSLAGYNSPLHF. CDR3 coding DNA: TGCGCCAGCAGCTTGGCCGGCTATAATTCACCCCTCCACTTT. The full variable domain, rest sourced from reference TRBV5-1 and TRBJ1-6, is KAGVTQTPRYLIKTRGQQVTLSCSPISGHRSVSWYQQTPGQGLQFLFEYFSETQRNKGNFPGRFSGRQFSNSRSEMNVSTLELGDSALYLCASSLAGYNSPLHFGNGTRLTVT.

This clone was detected ten times or more. The sample contains more than one DNA sequence encoding this CDR3. The chain combines TRBV2 with TRBJ2-1; 11 bases fit TRBD2. The V and J ends lost 8 bases and 7 bases, in that order; junction bases with no gene match: 10. Per germline, CDR1 SNHLY and CDR2 FYNNEI. The CDR3 consists of 15 residues. The CDR3 region is CASANSGRGGNEQFF. CDR3 in DNA: TGTGCCAGCGCCAATAGCGGGAGGGGGGGTAATGAGCAGTTCTTC.

This clone was picked up many times. The gene calls are TRBV5-6 and TRBJ2-2; D perhaps matches TRBD2 (6 bases). Germline V lookup: CDR1 SGHDT, CDR2 YYEEEE. The CDR3 covers 19 residues. Trimming left V 4 bases short and J 6 bases short, with 28 bases between. The CDR3: CASSPASWREGVRAGELFF. The CDR3 DNA follows: TGTGCCAGCAGCCCGGCCTCGTGGAGGGAAGGGGTAAGAGCCGGGGAGCTGTTTTTT.

This clone was seen at least ten times. This sequence joins TRBV7-9 and TRBJ2-3; the match to TRBD1 covers 7 bases. Germline values: CDR1 SEHNR, CDR2 FQNEAQ (reference sequence). The CDR3 is made up of 13 amino acids. V shed 5 bases, J shed 6 bases, and the junction held 5 bases outside the gene matches. Here the CDR3 DNA reads TGTGCCAGCAGCCGGGACAGCCAGGATACGCAGTATTTT. Protein: CASSRDSQDTQYF.

This clone was counted many times. The chain joins TRBV27 to TRBJ1-5; perhaps TRBD1 as D (5 bases). Trimming took 7 bases from V and 6 from J, leaving 19 bases between them. The germline CDR1 and CDR2 sequences are MNHEY and SMNVEV (reference sequence). This CDR3 spans 15 amino acids. CDR3 sequence reads: CASTPGTGGGQPQHF. The CDR3 coding sequence is TGTGCCAGCACCCCAGGGACCGGGGGGGGTCAGCCCCAGCATTTT.

This clone was picked up many times. Here the CDR3 DNA reads TGTGCCAGCAGTTACTCGATCGACCTCTATGGCTACACCTTC. Translated, it gives CASSYSIDLYGYTF. The chain uses TRBV6-6 and TRBJ1-2; D remains ambiguous. The CDR3 has 14 amino acids. V dropped 0 bases and J dropped 4 bases, with 9 bases sitting between them. CDR1 is MNHNY and CDR2 is SVGAGI in the germline V gene (reference sequence).

This clone was detected many times. V gene TRBV30 combines with J gene TRBJ1-6; no firm D call. The CDR3 is made up of 13 amino acids. The V gene's germline CDR1 is GTSNPN and CDR2 SVGIG (reference sequence). V lost 0 bases, J lost 10 bases, and 10 bases lay in between. The CDR3 sequence: CAWSVREDSPLHF. Here the CDR3 DNA reads TGTGCCTGGAGTGTACGGGAGGACTCACCCCTCCACTTT.

This clone was found many times. The rearrangement links TRBV7-9 to TRBJ2-6; D may be TRBD1 or TRBD2 (5 bases each). Germline V CDR1 and CDR2: SEHNR, FQNEAQ (reference sequence). This CDR3 comprises 19 residues. Trimming pared 4 bases from V and 1 base from J, leaving 20 bases between. CDR3 coding DNA: TGTGCCAGCAGCTCAAACCTGGGACGGGGCCTTTCTGGGGCCAACGTCCTGACTTTC. This encodes CASSSNLGRGLSGANVLTF. The full variable domain, rest sourced from reference TRBV7-9 and TRBJ2-6, is DTGVSQNPRHKITKRGQNVTFRCDPISEHNRLYWYRQTLGQGPEFLTYFQNEAQLEKSRLLSDRFSAERPKGSFSTLEIQRTEQGDSAMYLCASSSNLGRGLSGANVLTFGAGSRLTVL.

About this clone: At one boundary the junction diverges from the germline segment, which might be a read error. V gene TRBV19 combines with J gene TRBJ2-7; 7 nucleotides align to TRBD2. Germline V gene lookup returns CDR1 LNHDA and CDR2 SQIVND (reference sequence). This CDR3 is built from 19 residues. The CDR3 DNA reads as TGTGCCAGTAGTATTTGGTCCGGCAGCCCACTAGCGTCGGGTTACGATCAGTACTTC. Protein: CASSIWSGSPLASGYDQYF.

The sample holds many counts of this clone. This rearrangement joins TRBV6-2 or TRBV6-3 to TRBJ2-2; D may correspond to TRBD1 or TRBD2 (5 bases each). There are 16 residues in the CDR3. V was cut by 0 bases and J by 3 bases, with 11 bases left in between. The germline CDR1 and CDR2 sequences are MNHEY and SVGEGT. The CDR3 bases are TGTGCCAGCAGTTACTCGAAGAGGGGTTACACCGGGGAGCTGTTTTTT. Translated, it gives CASSYSKRGYTGELFF.

This clone was detected many times. V and J are TRBV19 and TRBJ1-5; D is unclear. V dropped 0 bases and J dropped 2 bases, with 5 bases sitting between them. Germline loops: CDR1 LNHDA, CDR2 SQIVND (reference sequence). The CDR3 has 14 residues. The CDR3 DNA is TGTGCCAGTAGTATAGACTGGGGCAATCAGCCCCAGCATTTT. Protein product: CASSIDWGNQPQHF.

At least ten counts were recorded for this clone. The chain links TRBV25-1 to TRBJ1-1; D perhaps matches TRBD1 (5 bases). The CDR3 length is 14 residues. Germline V lookup: CDR1 MGHDK, CDR2 SYGVNS. Trimming shortened V by 4 bases and J by 5 bases, and 14 bases separated the two germline ends. The DNA of the CDR3 is TGTGCCAGCAGTGTAGGGAATTGGGGGACTGAAGCTTTCTTT. Translated: CASSVGNWGTEAFF.

This clone was observed a handful of times. This could be a read error, since a much larger clone is one nucleotide away. The same CDR3 also results from other DNA sequences found in this sample. The V gene is TRBV4-3, the J gene TRBJ2-5; 7 bases line up with TRBD2. CDR3 length equals 18 residues. Germline CDR1 is LGHNA and CDR2 is YSLEER. The CDR3 loop is CASSQDRAGATGGETQYF. Written as DNA, the CDR3 is TGCGCCAGCAGTCAAGATCGTGCGGGAGCGACCGGAGGGGAGACCCAGTACTTC.

The chain is built from TRBV4-1 and TRBJ2-7; 10 nucleotides line up with TRBD1. The CDR3 has 17 amino acids. The ends lost 0 bases at V and 5 bases at J; junction bases unmatched: 10. Germline CDR1 and CDR2: MGHRA and YSYEKL. Here the CDR3 reads CASSQEGRGQGFHEQYF. CDR3 coding DNA: TGCGCCAGCAGCCAAGAAGGTAGGGGACAGGGGTTCCACGAGCAGTACTTC.

This clone was observed at least ten times. The rearrangement links TRBV29-1 to TRBJ1-2, with TRBD1 identical over 11 bases. Looked up from germline, CDR1 is SQVTM and CDR2 is ANQGSEA. The CDR3 consists of 13 residues. J lost 8 bases, V lost 7 bases, and 9 bases had no gene match. The CDR3: CSGDRGGMKGYTF. The CDR3 nucleotides read TGCAGCGGGGACAGGGGGGGAATGAAAGGCTACACCTTC.

This clone has ten or more counts. This chain connects TRBV5-1 to TRBJ2-7; D possibly corresponds to TRBD1 (6 bases). Germline V gene lookup returns CDR1 SGHRS and CDR2 YFSETQ. Between the trimmed V and J ends, which lost 4 bases and 3 bases, there was a span of 11 bases. There are 13 residues in the CDR3. CDR3 coding DNA: TGCGCCAGCAGCCAAGGGACAAACTACGAGCAGTACTTC. Translated, it gives CASSQGTNYEQYF.

This clone was observed many times. The chain carries TRBV7-8 and TRBJ2-1; 15 bases are a match to TRBD2. CDR1 is SGHVS, CDR2 FQNEAQ, per germline. J was trimmed by 6 bases and V by 5 bases; bases with no gene match: 14. The CDR3 runs to 19 residues. Here the CDR3 reads CASSPPPGLAGGPGNEQFF. The CDR3 DNA sequence: TGTGCCAGCAGCCCACCCCCCGGACTAGCGGGAGGGCCAGGCAATGAGCAGTTCTTC. The full variable domain, in which reference TRBV7-8 and TRBJ2-1 provide the parts outside the CDR3, is GAGVSQSPRYKVAKRGQDVALRCDPISGHVSLFWYQQALGQGPEFLTYFQNEAQLDKSGLPSDRFFAERPEGSVSTLKIQRTQQEDSAVYLCASSPPPGLAGGPGNEQFFGPGTRLTVL.

Concerning this clone itself: A much larger clone lies a single base off, so this may be a read error. This sample includes further DNA sequences coding for the same CDR3. This chain connects TRBV9 to TRBJ2-1; 8 bases match TRBD1. The length of the CDR3 is 16 residues. J was trimmed by 7 bases and V by 4 bases; bases with no gene match: 13. Germline CDR1 reads SGDLS; CDR2 reads YYNGEE. CDR3 residues: CASSLKGQGATNEQFF. CDR3 in DNA: TGTGCCAGCAGCTTAAAAGGACAGGGTGCTACTAATGAGCAGTTCTTC.

In its sample, this clone was seen many times. The chain carries TRBV28 and TRBJ2-1; 8 bases line up with TRBD2. In germline, CDR1 is MDHEN, CDR2 SYDVKM. This CDR3 has 11 residues. The CDR3 sequence: CATGTRNEQFF. The CDR3 DNA is TGTGCTACCGGGACTAGAAATGAGCAGTTCTTC.